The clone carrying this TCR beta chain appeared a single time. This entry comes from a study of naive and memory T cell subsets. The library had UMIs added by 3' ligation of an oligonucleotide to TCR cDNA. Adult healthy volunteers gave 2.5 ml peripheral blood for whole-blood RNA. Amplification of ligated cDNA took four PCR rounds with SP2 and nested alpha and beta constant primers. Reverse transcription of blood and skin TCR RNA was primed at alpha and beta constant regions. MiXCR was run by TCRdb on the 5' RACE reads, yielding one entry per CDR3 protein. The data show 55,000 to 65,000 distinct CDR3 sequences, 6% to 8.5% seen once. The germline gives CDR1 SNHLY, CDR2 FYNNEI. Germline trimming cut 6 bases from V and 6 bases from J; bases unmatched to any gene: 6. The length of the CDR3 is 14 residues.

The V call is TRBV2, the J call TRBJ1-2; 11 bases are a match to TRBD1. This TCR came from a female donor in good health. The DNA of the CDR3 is TGTGCCAGCAGGGCGGGACAGGGGGTAGATGGCTACACCTTC. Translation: CASRAGQGVDGYTF.